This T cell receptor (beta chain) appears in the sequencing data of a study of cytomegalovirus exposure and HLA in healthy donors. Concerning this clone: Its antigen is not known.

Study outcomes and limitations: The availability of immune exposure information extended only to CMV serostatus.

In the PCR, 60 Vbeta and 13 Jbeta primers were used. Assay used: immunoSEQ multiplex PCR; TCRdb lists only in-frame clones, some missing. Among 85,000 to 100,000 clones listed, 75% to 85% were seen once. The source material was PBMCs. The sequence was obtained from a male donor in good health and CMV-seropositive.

CDR3 sequence reads: CASSPHRGGNQPQHF. CDR3 bases: TGTGCCAGCAGCCCCCACAGGGGCGGGAATCAGCCCCAGCATTTT. The chain is built from TRBV9 and TRBJ1-5, with 7 nucleotides matching TRBD1. CDR1 and CDR2 from the germline V gene are SGDLS and YYNGEE. The V segment lost 4 bases and the J segment 4 bases; nucleotides outside the gene matches: 8. This CDR3 spans 15 amino acids.